One T cell receptor (beta chain) is described in this entry. Its specificity is not known. Other DNA sequences in this specimen translate into the identical CDR3. Expressed TCRB transcripts were sequenced after all isolated RNA was converted to cDNA. TCRdb's table, derived via immunoSEQ multiplex PCR, lists solely in-frame clones and lacks some. The data hold about 740,000 clones, with 13% observed a single time. The data derive from a study of beta chain features in type 1 diabetes. The germline V gene has CDR1 MNHNY and CDR2 SVGAGI (reference sequence). The CDR3 has 13 amino acids. V was pared by 5 bases and J by 2 bases, with 7 bases between. Study conclusions and caveats: More deletions and fewer insertions at VDJ junctions were found in patients with type 1 diabetes. Patients' naive, central memory and regulatory TCRB repertoires appeared more alike than those of healthy donors. Any HLA effect on TCRB rearrangement was left unresolved by small sub-analyses. Moderate yet significant TCRB CDR3 shortening was seen in Type 1 diabetes patients in all four CD4+ subsets.

This clonotype originated in a man aged 18 to 35 with type 1 diabetes. The sequencing sample was made of naive CD4+ T cells from blood. The chain links TRBV6-6 to TRBJ2-1, with D possibly TRBD2 on 5 matching bases. This chain's CDR3 is CASSPGTYNEQFF. As DNA, the CDR3 is TGTGCCAGCAGTCCCGGGACCTACAATGAGCAGTTCTTC.